The source of this T cell receptor beta chain is a study of graft-versus-host responses after intestinal transplantation. As for the study in general: Tacrolimus plus steroids were given to all recipients for about 3 years, preceded by anti-thymocyte globulin induction.

Findings and caveats of the study: The recipient marrow held GvH clones, and some of them showed up first in ileum or blood.

Profiling relied on immunoSEQ multiplex PCR, and the TCRdb table lists in-frame clones only, not all of them. The repertoire has over 80,000 clones, about nine tenths of them found once; the top ten carry roughly 0.17%. As for this clone: Its specificity is unknown.

The receptor was derived from a human donor who was the organ donor for an intestinal transplant. The starting material was unstimulated CD4+ T cells sorted from spleen or lymph node cells, obtained before transplant.

This CDR3 is CASRLRGADTQYF. The CDR3 DNA reads as TGTGCCAGCAGGCTCCGGGGAGCAGATACGCAGTATTTT. The chain links TRBV7-9 to TRBJ2-3; TRBD2 is a possible D gene (5 bases). The CDR3 sequence is 13 residues long. Germline CDR1 and CDR2: SEHNR and FQNEAQ (reference sequence). V was shortened by 6 bases and J by 4 bases, with 11 bases between the two germline ends.